These 3 T cell receptor beta chains were all obtained from the same sample, sequenced in a study of T cell responses to AZD1222 COVID-19 vaccine. Sequencing used immunoSEQ multiplex PCR; TCRdb keeps in-frame clones, though not all of them. This repertoire shows roughly 130,000 clones, about 90% found once; its top ten account for around 8%. The input for sequencing was peripheral blood, taken 28 days after the second dose of the MenACWY control vaccine. Every receptor here comes from an adult who received the MenACWY meningococcal vaccine as a control.

The chain couples TRBV24-1 to TRBJ2-2; 7 bases map to TRBD2. This CDR3 contains 16 residues. The germline V gene encodes CDR1 KGHDR and CDR2 SFDVKD. Germline trimming cut 4 bases from V and 0 bases from J; bases unmatched to any gene: 4. The DNA for the CDR3 is TGTGCCACCAGTGACCGGGGAGGGCCGAACACCGGGGAGCTGTTTTTT. Encoded protein: CATSDRGGPNTGELFF.

This clone was counted only a few times. The chain links TRBV30 to TRBJ2-7, with no clear D. Between the trimmed V and J ends, which lost 8 bases and 3 bases, there was a span of 14 bases. In germline, CDR1 is GTSNPN, CDR2 SVGIG (reference sequence). This CDR3 has 12 amino acids. CDR3 nucleotides: TGTGCCGCTCACCCCGGTGGCTACGAGCAGTACTTC. Translating gives CAAHPGGYEQYF.

This clone was detected a few times. The chain links TRBV5-1 to TRBJ2-5, with TRBD1 identical over 10 bases. The germline V gene encodes CDR1 SGHRS and CDR2 YFSETQ. The CDR3 has 13 amino acids. V lost 4 bases, J lost 5 bases, and 2 bases stayed unmatched. CDR3 amino acids: CASSQTGGETQYF. CDR3 DNA: TGCGCCAGCAGCCAGACAGGGGGCGAGACCCAGTACTTC.